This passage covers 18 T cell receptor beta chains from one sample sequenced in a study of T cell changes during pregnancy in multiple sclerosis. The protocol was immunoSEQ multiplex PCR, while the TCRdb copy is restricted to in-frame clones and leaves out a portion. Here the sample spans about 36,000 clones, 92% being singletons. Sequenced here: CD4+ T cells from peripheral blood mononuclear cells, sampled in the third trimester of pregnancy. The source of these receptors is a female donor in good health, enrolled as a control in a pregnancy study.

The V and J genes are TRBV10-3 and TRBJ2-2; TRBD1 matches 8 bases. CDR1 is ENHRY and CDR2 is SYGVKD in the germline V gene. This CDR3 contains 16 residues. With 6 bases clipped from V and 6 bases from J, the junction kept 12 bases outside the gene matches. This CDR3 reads CAIRAGQAQRAGELFF. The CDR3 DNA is TGTGCCATCAGGGCGGGACAGGCCCAACGGGCCGGGGAGCTGTTTTTT.

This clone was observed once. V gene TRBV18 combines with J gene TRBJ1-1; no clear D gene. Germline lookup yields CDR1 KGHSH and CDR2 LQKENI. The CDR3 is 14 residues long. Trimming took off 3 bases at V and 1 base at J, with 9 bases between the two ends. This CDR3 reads CASSPKTANTEAFF. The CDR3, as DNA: TGTGCCAGCTCACCGAAAACAGCGAACACTGAAGCTTTCTTT.

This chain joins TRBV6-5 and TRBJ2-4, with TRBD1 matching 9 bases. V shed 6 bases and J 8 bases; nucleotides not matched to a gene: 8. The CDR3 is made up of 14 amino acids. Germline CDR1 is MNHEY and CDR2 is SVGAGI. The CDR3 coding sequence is TGTGCCAGCAGACGCACAGGGGGCAGTGACATTCAGTACTTC. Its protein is CASRRTGGSDIQYF.

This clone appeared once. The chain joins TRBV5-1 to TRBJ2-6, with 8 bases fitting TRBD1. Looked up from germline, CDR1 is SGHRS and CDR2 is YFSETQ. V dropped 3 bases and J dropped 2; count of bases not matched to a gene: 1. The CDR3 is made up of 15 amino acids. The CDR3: CASSSQGAGANVLTF. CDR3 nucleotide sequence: TGCGCCAGCAGCTCACAGGGGGCTGGGGCCAACGTCCTGACTTTC.

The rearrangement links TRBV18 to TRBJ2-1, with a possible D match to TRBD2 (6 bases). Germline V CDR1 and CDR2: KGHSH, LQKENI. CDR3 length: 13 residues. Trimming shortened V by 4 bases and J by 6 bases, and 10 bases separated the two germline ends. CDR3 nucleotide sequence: TGTGCCAGCTCACGCGGGACCCTCAATGAGCAGTTCTTC. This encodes CASSRGTLNEQFF.

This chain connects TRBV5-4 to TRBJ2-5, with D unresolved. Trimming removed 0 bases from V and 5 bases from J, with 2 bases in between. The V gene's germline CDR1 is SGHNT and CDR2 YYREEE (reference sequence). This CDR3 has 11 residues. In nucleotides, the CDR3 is TGTGCCAGCAGCTTGGCGGAGACCCAGTACTTC. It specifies CASSLAETQYF.

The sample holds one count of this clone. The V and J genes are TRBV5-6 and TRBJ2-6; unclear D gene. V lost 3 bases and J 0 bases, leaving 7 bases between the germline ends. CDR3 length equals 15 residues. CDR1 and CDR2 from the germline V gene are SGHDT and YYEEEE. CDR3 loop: CASSSRISGANVLTF. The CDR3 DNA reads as TGTGCCAGCAGCTCGCGGATCTCTGGGGCCAACGTCCTGACTTTC.

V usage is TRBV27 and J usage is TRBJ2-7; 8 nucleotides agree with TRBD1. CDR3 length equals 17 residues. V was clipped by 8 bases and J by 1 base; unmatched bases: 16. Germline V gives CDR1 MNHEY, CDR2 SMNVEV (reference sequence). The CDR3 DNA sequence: TGTGCCAGCCGCAGGACAGGGCCACAGGCTAGTTCCTACGAGCAGTACTTC. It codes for CASRRTGPQASSYEQYF.

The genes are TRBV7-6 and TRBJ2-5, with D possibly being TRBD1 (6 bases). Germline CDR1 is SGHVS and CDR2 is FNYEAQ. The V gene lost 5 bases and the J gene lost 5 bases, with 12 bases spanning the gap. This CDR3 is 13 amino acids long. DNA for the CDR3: TGTGCCAGCAGCATTACAGGGATTGAGACCCAGTACTTC. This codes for CASSITGIETQYF.

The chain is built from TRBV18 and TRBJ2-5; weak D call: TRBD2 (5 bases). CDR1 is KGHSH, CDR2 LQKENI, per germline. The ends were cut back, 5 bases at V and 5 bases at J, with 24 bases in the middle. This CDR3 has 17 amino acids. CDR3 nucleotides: TGTGCCAGCTCAACCCGGGCGCCCGGGGAAGGTCGGGAGACCCAGTACTTC. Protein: CASSTRAPGEGRETQYF. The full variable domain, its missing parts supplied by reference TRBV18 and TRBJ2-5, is NAGVMQNPRHLVRRRGQEARLRCSPMKGHSHVYWYRQLPEEGLKFMVYLQKENIIDESGMPKERFSAEFPKEGPSILRIQQVVRGDSAAYFCASSTRAPGEGRETQYFGPGTRLLVL.

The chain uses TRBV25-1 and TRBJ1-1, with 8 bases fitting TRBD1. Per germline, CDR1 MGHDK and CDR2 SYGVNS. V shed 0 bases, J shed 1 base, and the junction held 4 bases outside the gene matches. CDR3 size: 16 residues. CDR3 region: CASSEYRTGSNTEAFF. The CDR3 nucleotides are TGTGCCAGCAGTGAATATCGGACAGGGTCGAACACTGAAGCTTTCTTT. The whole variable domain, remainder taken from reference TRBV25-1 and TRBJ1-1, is EADIYQTPRYLVIGTGKKITLECSQTMGHDKMYWYQQDPGMELHLIHYSYGVNSTEKGDLSSESTVSRIRTEHFPLTLESARPSHTSQYLCASSEYRTGSNTEAFFGQGTRLTVV.

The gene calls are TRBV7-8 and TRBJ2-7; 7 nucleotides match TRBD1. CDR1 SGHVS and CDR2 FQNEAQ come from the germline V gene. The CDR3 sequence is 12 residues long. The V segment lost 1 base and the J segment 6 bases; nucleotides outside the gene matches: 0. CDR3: CASSLGTGEQYF. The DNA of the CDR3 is TGTGCCAGCAGCTTAGGGACAGGCGAGCAGTACTTC.

DNA for the CDR3: TGTGCCAGCAGCTCGAGAGGAAACACCATATATTTT. This sequence encodes CASSSRGNTIYF. This sequence joins TRBV7-2 and TRBJ1-3, with D unresolved. In germline, CDR1 is SGHTA, CDR2 FQGNSA. This CDR3 has 12 amino acids. V was clipped by 4 bases and J by 4 bases, with 5 bases between them.

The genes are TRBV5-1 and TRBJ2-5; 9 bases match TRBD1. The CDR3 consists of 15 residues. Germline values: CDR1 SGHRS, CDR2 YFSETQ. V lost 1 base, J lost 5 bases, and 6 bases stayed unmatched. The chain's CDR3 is CASSLRTGAWETQYF. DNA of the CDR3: TGCGCCAGCAGCTTGAGGACAGGGGCGTGGGAGACCCAGTACTTC.

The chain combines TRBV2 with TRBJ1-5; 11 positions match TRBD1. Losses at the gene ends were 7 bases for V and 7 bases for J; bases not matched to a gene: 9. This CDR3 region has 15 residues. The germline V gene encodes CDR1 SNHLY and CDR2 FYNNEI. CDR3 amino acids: CASNRDRGTGQPQHF. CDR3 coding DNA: TGTGCCAGCAATCGGGACAGGGGGACGGGACAGCCCCAGCATTTT. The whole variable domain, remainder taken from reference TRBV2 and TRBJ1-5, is EPEVTQTPSHQVTQMGQEVILRCVPISNHLYFYWYRQILGQKVEFLVSFYNNEISEKSEIFDDQFSVERPDGSNFTLKIRSTKLEDSAMYFCASNRDRGTGQPQHFGDGTRLSIL.

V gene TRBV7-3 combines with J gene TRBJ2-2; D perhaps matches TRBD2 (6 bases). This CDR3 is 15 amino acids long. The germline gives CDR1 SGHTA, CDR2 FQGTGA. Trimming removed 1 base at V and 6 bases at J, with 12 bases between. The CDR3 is CASSLNQPGAGELFF. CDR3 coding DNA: TGTGCCAGCAGCTTAAATCAGCCGGGAGCCGGGGAGCTGTTTTTT.

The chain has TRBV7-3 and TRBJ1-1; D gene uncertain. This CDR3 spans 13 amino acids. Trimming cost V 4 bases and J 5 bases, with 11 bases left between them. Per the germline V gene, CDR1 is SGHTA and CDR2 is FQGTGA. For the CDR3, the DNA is TGTGCCAGCAGCTCGCGGGTGGGGACTGAAGCTTTCTTT. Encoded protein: CASSSRVGTEAFF.

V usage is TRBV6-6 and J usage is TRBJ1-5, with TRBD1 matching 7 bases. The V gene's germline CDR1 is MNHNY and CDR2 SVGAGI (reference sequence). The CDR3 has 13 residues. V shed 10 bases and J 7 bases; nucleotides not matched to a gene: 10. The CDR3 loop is CATHRQGAQPQHF. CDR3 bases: TGTGCCACCCATAGACAGGGAGCCCAGCCCCAGCATTTT.